The sequence of this T cell receptor beta chain was determined in a study of CD8 T cells in Susac syndrome. In contrast to the negatively isolated CD8+ and CD4+ T cells, TEMRA cells were FACS-enriched. The CDR3 is 14 residues long. Deletions cut 3 bases from V and 3 bases from J, with 11 bases between. Germline CDR1 and CDR2: MDHEN and SYDVKM. Random hexamers served to reverse transcribe roughly 0.45 to 1 ug RNA. TCRdb called the immunoSEQ multiplex PCR reads again in MiXCR, with one record for every CDR3 protein. The table includes 95,000 to 150,000 distinct CDR3 sequences, approximately 96% detected once.

V and J are TRBV28 and TRBJ1-2; the D gene is possibly TRBD1 (5 bases). The clonotype comes from a human donor with Susac syndrome. The material sequenced was CD4+ T cells from PBMCs. The CDR3 region is CASSFGATDYGYTF. The DNA of the CDR3 is TGTGCCAGCAGTTTTGGGGCTACGGACTATGGCTACACCTTC.